Below, 7 T cell receptor beta chains from the same sample are listed, as sequenced in a study of OX40 agonist ivuxolimab in advanced cancers. Libraries were built with the immunoSEQ multiplex PCR assay. In TCRdb, the immuneACCESS table is reduced to in-frame sequences with V and J assigned. These tables do not hold every clone; where another copy was compared, an unresolved V gene accounts for under half, and the others remain unexplained. This sample has around 74,000 clones in its table, and roughly 85% of those were observed once. The top ten constitute roughly 0.7% of the sample. Here the sequenced sample was CD4+ or CD8+ T cells sorted from blood, taken in a trial of the OX40 agonist ivuxolimab. The receptors were gathered from an adult with an advanced solid tumor such as melanoma, head and neck, liver or kidney cancer.

The rearrangement uses TRBV10-3 and TRBJ1-2; 8 bases fit TRBD1. Germline V gene lookup returns CDR1 ENHRY and CDR2 SYGVKD. Trimming cost V 7 bases and J 7 bases; bases outside gene matches: 8. This CDR3 has 13 amino acids. The CDR3 bases are TGTGCCATCACCGACCCGGACAGGGCTGGCTACACCTTC. Encoded protein: CAITDPDRAGYTF.

With respect to this clone: Its ends do not fully match the called genes, so a read error is possible. The chain couples TRBV7-4 to TRBJ1-3; perhaps TRBD1 as D (5 bases). The CDR3 loop spans 12 amino acids. CDR1 and CDR2 (germline): SGHVT, SQSDAQ. DNA for the CDR3: TGTGCCAGCAGCCAGCGGGGCAGTCATCGTGGATTT. This codes for CASSQRGSHRGF.

This chain connects TRBV7-9 to TRBJ2-5; 9 bases line up with TRBD2. The germline V gene encodes CDR1 SEHNR and CDR2 FQNEAQ (reference sequence). Trimming cost V 3 bases and J 5 bases; bases outside gene matches: 7. The CDR3 is 15 residues long. The CDR3 DNA is TGTGCCAGCAGCTTGGTTCTAGCGGGGATGGAGACCCAGTACTTC. This translates into CASSLVLAGMETQYF.

The chain has TRBV19 and TRBJ2-7, with unresolved D. V was cut by 2 bases and J by 5 bases, with 13 bases left in between. There are 14 residues in the CDR3. Germline CDR1 reads LNHDA; CDR2 reads SQIVND (reference sequence). Here the CDR3 DNA reads TGTGCCAGTAGTATACTGGGTGTCCCCCACGAGCAGTACTTC. Protein sequence: CASSILGVPHEQYF.

The chain recombines TRBV7-9 with TRBJ2-7; unclear D gene. The CDR3 length is 14 residues. The V end was cut by 3 bases, the J end by 1 base, with 10 bases between. Germline lookup yields CDR1 SEHNR and CDR2 FQNEAQ (reference sequence). The CDR3 region is CASSFTTASYEQYF. The CDR3 DNA follows: TGTGCCAGCAGCTTTACCACAGCTTCCTACGAGCAGTACTTC.

The sample holds one count of this clone. The CDR3 DNA reads as TGTGCCAGCAGACATATGCCTGATGAGCAGTTCTTC. This encodes CASRHMPDEQFF. The chain links TRBV6-5 to TRBJ2-1, with D hard to call. CDR3 size: 12 residues. The V end was cut by 6 bases, the J end by 8 bases, with 11 bases between. Germline V lookup: CDR1 MNHEY, CDR2 SVGAGI.

The chain employs TRBV29-1 and TRBJ2-3, with D tentatively TRBD2 (6 bases). CDR1 SQVTM and CDR2 ANQGSEA come from the germline V gene. The ends were cut back, 6 bases at V and 5 bases at J, with 15 bases in the middle. The CDR3 is made up of 13 amino acids. The CDR3 reads CSVGGANGDTQYF. In DNA, the CDR3 is TGCAGCGTGGGCGGGGCGAATGGAGATACGCAGTATTTT.